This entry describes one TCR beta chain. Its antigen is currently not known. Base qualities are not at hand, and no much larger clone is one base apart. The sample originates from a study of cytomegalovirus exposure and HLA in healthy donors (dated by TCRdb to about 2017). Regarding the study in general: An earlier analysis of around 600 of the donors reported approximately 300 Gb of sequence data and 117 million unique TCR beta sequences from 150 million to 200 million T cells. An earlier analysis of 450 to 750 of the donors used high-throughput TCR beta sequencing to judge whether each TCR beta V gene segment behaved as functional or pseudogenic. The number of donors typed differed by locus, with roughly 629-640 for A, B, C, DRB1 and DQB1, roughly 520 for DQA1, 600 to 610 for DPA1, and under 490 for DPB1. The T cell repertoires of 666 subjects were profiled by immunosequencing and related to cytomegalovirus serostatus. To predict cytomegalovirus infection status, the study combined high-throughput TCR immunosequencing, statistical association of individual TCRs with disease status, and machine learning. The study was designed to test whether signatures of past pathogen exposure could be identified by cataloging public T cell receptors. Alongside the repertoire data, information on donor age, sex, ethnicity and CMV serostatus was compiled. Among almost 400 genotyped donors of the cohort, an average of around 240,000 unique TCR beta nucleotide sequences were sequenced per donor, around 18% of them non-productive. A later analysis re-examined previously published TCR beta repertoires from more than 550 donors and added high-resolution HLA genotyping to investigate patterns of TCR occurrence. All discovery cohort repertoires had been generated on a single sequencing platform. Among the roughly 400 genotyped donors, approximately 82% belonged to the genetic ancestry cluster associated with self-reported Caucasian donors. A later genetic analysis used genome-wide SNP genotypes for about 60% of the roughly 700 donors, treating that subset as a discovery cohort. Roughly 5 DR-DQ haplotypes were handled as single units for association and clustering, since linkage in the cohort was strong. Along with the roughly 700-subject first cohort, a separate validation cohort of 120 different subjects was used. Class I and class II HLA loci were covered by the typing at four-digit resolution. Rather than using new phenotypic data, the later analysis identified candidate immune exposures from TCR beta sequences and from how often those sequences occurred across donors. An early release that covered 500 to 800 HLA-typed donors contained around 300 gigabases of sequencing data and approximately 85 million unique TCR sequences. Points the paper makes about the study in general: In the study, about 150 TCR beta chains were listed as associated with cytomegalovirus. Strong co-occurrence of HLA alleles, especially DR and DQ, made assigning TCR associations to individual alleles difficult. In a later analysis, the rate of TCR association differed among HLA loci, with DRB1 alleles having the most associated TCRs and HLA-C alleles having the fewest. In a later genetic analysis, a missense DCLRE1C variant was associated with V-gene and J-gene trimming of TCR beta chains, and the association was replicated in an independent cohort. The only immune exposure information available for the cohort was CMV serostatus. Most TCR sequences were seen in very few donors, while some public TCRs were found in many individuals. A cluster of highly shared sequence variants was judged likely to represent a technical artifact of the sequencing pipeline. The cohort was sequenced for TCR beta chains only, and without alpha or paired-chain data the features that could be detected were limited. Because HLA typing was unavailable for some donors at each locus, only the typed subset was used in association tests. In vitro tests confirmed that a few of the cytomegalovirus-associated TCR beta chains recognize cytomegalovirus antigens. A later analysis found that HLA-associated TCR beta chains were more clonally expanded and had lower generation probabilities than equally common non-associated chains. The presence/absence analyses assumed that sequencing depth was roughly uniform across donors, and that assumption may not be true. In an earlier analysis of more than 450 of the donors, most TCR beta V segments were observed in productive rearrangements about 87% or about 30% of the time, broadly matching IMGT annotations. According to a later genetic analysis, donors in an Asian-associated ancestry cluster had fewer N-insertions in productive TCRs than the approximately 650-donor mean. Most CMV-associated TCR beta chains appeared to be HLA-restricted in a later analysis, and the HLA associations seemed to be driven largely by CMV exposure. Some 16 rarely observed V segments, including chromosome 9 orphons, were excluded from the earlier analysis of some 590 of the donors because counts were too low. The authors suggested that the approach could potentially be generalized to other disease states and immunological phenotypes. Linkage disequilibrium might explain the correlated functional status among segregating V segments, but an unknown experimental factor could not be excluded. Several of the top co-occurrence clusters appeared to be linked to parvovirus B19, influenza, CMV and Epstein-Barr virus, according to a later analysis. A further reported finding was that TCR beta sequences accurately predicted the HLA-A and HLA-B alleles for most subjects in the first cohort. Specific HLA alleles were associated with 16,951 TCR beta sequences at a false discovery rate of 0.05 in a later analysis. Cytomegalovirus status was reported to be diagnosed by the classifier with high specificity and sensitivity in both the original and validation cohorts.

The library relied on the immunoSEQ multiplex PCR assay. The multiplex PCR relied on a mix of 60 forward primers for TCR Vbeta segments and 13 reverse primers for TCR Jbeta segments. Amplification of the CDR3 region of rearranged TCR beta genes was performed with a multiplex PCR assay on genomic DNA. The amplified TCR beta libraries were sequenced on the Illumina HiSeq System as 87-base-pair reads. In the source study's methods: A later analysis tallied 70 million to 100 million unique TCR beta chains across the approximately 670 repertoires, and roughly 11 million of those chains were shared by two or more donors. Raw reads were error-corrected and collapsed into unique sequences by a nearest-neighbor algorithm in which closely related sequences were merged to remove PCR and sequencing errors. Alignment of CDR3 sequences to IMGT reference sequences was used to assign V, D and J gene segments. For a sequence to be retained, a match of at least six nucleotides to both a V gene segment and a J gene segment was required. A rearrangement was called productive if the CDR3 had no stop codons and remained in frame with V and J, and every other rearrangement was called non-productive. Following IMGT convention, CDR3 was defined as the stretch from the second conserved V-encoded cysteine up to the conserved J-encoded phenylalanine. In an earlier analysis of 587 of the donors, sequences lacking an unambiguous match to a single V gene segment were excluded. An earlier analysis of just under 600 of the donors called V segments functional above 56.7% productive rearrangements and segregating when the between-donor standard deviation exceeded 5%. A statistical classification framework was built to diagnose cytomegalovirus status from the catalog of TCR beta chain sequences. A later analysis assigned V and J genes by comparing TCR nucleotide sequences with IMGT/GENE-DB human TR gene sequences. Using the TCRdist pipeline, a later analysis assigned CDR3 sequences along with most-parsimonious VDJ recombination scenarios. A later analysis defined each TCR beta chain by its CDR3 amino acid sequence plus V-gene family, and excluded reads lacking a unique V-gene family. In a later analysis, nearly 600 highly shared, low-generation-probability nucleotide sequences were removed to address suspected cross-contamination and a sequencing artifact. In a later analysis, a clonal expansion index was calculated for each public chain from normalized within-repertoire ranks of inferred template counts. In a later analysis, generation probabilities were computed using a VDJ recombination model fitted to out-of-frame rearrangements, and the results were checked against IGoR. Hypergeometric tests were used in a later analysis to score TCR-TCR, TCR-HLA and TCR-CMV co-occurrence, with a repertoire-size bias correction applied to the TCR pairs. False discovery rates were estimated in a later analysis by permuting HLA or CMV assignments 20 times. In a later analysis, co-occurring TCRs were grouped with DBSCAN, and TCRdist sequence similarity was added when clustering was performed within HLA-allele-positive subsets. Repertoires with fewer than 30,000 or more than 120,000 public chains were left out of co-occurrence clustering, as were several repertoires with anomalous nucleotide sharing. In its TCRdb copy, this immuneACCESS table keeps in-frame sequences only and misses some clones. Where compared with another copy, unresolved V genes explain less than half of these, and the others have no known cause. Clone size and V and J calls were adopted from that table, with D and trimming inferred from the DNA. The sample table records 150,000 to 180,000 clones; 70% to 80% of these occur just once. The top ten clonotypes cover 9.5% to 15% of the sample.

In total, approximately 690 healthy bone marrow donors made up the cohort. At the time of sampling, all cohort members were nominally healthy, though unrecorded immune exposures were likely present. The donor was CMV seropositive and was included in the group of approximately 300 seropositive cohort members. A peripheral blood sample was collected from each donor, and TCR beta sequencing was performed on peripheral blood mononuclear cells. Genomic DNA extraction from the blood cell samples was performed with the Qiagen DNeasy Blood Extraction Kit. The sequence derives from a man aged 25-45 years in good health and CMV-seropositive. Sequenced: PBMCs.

The DNA sequence is given as TGTGCCAGCAGTCACCGCTCACGGGGGTACCAAGAGACCCAGTACTTC. Translated, it gives CASSHRSRGYQETQYF. The sequence links TRBV28 to TRBJ2-5, with a tentative D gene TRBD2 over 6 matching bases. Via the germline V gene, CDR1 is MDHEN and CDR2 SYDVKM. Trimming removed 5 bases from V and 0 bases from J, leaving 16 bases between the germline ends. CDR3 length: 16 amino acids, cysteine to phenylalanine. Only the CDR3 portion is preserved as DNA: 48 bases, with reading frame beginning at the first base.